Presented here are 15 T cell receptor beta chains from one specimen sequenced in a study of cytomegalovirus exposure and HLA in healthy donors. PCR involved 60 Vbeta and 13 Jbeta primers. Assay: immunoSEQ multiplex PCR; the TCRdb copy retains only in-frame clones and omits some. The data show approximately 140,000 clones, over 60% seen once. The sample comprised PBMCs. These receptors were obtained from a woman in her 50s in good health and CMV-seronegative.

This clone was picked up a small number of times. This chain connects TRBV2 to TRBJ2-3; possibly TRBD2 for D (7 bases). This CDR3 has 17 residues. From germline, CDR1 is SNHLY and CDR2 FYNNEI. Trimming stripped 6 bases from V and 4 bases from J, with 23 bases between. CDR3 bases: TGTGCCAGCAGCACGCCGTTGGGGGGGGGCCCCCCAGATACGCAGTATTTT. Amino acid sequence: CASSTPLGGGPPDTQYF.

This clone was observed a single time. The DNA for the CDR3 is TGTGCCAGCAGCTTAGCGCTGGGGGCCAACACTGAAGCTTTCTTT. Amino acid sequence: CASSLALGANTEAFF. The V gene is TRBV7-8, the J gene TRBJ1-1; possibly TRBD1 for D (6 bases). Germline CDR1 SGHVS, CDR2 FQNEAQ. The CDR3 totals 15 residues. The germline V and J ends were trimmed by 0 bases and 2 bases, with 10 bases remaining between them.

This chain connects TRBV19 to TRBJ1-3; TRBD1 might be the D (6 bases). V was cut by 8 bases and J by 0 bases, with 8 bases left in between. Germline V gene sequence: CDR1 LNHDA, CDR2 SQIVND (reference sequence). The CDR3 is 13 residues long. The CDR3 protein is CASRQVSGNTIYF. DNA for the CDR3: TGTGCCAGTCGACAGGTCTCTGGAAACACCATATATTTT.

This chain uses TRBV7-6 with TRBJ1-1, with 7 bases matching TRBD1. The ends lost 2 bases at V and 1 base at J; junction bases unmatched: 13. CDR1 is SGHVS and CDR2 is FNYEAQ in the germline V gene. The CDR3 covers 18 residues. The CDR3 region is CASSLLPGWTGPNTEAFF. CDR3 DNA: TGTGCCAGCAGCTTACTCCCGGGGTGGACAGGACCGAACACTGAAGCTTTCTTT.

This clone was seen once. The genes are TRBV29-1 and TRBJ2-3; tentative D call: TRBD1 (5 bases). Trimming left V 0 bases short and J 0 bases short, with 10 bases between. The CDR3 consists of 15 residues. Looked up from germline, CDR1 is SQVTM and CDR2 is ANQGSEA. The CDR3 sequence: CSVEEGQGSTDTQYF. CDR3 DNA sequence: TGCAGCGTTGAAGAAGGCCAGGGCAGCACAGATACGCAGTATTTT.

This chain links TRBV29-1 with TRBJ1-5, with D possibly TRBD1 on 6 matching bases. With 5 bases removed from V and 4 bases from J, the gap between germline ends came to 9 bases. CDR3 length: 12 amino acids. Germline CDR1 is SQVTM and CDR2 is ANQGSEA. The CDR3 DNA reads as TGCAGCGTTAGGGACACTAATCAGCCCCAGCATTTT. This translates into CSVRDTNQPQHF.

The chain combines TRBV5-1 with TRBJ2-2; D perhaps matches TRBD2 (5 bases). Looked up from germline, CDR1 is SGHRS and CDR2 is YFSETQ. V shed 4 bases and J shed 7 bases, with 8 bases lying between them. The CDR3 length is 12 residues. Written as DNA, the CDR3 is TGCGCCAGCAGCCACGGGGTCGGGGAGCTGTTTTTT. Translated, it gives CASSHGVGELFF. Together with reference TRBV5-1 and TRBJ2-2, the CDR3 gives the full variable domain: KAGVTQTPRYLIKTRGQQVTLSCSPISGHRSVSWYQQTPGQGLQFLFEYFSETQRNKGNFPGRFSGRQFSNSRSEMNVSTLELGDSALYLCASSHGVGELFFGEGSRLTVL.

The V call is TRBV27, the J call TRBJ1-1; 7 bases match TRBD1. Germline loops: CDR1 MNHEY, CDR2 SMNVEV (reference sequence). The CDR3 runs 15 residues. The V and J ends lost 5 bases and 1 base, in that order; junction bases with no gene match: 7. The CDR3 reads CASSPMRTGNTEAFF. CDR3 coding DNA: TGTGCCAGCAGTCCCATGCGGACAGGGAACACTGAAGCTTTCTTT.

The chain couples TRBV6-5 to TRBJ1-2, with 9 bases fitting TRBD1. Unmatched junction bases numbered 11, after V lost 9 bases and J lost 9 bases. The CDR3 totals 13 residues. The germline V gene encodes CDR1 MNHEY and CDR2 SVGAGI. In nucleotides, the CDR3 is TGTGCCAGTACCCCGGGACAGGGTCTAAGCTACACCTTC. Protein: CASTPGQGLSYTF.

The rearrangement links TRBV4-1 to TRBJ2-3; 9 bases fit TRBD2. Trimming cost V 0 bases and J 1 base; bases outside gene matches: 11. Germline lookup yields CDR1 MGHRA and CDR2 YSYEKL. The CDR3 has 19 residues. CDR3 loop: CASSQEEGGGALGTDTQYF. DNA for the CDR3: TGCGCCAGCAGCCAAGAGGAAGGCGGGGGGGCCTTGGGCACAGATACGCAGTATTTT.

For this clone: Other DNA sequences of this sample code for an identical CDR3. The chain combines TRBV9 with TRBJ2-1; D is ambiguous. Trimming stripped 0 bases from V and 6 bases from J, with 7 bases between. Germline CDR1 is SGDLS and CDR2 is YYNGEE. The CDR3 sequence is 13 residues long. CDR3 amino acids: CASSVGGSNEQFF. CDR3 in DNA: TGTGCCAGCAGCGTAGGCGGCTCCAATGAGCAGTTCTTC.

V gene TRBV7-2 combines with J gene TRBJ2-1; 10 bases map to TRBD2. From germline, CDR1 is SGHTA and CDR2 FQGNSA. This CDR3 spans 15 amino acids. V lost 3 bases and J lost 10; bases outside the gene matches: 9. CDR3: CASSFSSGGPGEQFF. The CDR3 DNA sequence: TGTGCCAGCAGCTTTAGTAGCGGGGGGCCTGGGGAGCAGTTCTTC.

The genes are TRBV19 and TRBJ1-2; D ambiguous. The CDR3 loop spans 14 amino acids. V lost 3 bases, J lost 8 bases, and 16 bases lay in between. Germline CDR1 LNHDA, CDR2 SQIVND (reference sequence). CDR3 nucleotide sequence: TGTGCCAGTAGTATCCAGGTCGCGTGGAAGGGCTACACCTTC. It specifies CASSIQVAWKGYTF.

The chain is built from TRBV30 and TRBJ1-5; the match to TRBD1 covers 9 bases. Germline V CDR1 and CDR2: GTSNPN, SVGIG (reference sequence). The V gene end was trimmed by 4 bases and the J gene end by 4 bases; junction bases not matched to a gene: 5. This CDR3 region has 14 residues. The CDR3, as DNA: TGTGCCTGGACGGGGGACAGGGAGAATCAGCCCCAGCATTTT. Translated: CAWTGDRENQPQHF. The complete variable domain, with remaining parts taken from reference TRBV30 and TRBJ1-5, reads SQTIHQWPATLVQPVGSPLSLECTVEGTSNPNLYWYRQAAGRGLQLLFYSVGIGQISSEVPQNLSASRPQDRQFILSSKKLLLSDSGFYLCAWTGDRENQPQHFGDGTRLSIL.

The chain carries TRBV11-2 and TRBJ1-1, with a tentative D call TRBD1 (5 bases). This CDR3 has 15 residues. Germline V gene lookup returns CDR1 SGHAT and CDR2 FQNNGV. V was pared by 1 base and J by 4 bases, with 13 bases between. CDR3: CASSLGLGAGTEAFF. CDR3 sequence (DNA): TGTGCCAGCAGCTTAGGCTTAGGGGCCGGCACTGAAGCTTTCTTT.